This entry features one T cell receptor (beta chain) sequence. Its specificity is not known. The ends were cut back, 2 bases at V and 9 bases at J, with 18 bases in the middle. This CDR3 has 15 amino acids. Per germline, CDR1 SEHNR and CDR2 FQNEAQ (reference sequence). Assay: immunoSEQ multiplex PCR; the TCRdb copy retains only in-frame clones and omits some. The table includes 68,000 or so clones, roughly 92% detected once. The sample comes from a study of T cell clones after liver transplantation. Turning to the study itself: Liver transplant recipients had immunosuppression withdrawal attempted within 2 years.

Whole-study results and caveats: A larger donor-reactive than third-party decline suggested partial antigen-specific deletion.

This sequence originates from a human patient who received a liver transplant. The T cells may partly be graft donor cells. This sample comprised CD4+ T cells from blood, obtained about 25 months after liver transplant. This rearrangement joins TRBV7-9 to TRBJ2-3; tentative D call: TRBD2 (9 bases). The CDR3 reads CASSLQGAGGQTQYF. The CDR3 DNA reads TGTGCCAGCAGCTTACAGGGGGCGGGAGGGCAAACGCAGTATTTT.